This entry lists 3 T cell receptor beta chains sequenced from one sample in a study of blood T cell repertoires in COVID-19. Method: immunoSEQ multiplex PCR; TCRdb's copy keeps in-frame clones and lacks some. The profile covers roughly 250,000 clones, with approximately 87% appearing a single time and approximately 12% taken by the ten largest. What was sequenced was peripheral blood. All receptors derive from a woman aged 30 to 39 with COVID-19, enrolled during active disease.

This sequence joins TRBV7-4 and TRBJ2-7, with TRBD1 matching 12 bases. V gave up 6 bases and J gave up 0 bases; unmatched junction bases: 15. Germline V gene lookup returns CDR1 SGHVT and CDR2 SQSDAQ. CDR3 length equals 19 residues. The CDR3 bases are TGTGCCAGCAGTACGGAAGGGACAGGGGGCTTCCCTCTCTCCTACGAGCAGTACTTC. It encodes CASSTEGTGGFPLSYEQYF.

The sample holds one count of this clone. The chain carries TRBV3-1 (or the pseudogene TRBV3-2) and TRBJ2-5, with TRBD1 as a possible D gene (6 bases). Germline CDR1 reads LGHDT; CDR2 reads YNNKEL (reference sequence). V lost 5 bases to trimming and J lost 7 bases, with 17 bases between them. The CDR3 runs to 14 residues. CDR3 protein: CASSRRQDRGTQYF. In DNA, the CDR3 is TGTGCCAGCAGCAGACGACAGGACCGGGGGACCCAGTACTTC.

CDR3 residues: CASSGGGSYNSPLHF. Written as DNA, the CDR3 is TGCGCCAGCAGCGGGGGGGGTTCCTATAATTCACCCCTCCACTTT. V and J are TRBV5-1 and TRBJ1-6; perhaps TRBD1 as D (5 bases). This CDR3 spans 15 amino acids. V shed 4 bases and J shed 1 base, with 9 bases lying between them. Looked up from germline, CDR1 is SGHRS and CDR2 is YFSETQ.